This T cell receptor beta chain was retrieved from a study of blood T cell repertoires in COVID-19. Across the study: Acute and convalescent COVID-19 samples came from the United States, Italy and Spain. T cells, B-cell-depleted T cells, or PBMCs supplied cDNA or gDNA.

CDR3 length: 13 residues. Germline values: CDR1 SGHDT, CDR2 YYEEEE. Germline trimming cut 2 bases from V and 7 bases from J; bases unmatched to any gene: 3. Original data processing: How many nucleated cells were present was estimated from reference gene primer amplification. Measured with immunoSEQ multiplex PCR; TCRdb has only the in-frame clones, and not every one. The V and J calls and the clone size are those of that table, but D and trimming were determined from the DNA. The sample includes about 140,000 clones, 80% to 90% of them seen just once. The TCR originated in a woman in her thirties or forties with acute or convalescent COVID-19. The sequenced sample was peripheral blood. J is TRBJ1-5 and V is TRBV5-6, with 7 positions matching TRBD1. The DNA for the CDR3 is TGTGCCAGCAGCTTCGACAGGGACCAGCCCCAGCATTTT. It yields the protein CASSFDRDQPQHF.